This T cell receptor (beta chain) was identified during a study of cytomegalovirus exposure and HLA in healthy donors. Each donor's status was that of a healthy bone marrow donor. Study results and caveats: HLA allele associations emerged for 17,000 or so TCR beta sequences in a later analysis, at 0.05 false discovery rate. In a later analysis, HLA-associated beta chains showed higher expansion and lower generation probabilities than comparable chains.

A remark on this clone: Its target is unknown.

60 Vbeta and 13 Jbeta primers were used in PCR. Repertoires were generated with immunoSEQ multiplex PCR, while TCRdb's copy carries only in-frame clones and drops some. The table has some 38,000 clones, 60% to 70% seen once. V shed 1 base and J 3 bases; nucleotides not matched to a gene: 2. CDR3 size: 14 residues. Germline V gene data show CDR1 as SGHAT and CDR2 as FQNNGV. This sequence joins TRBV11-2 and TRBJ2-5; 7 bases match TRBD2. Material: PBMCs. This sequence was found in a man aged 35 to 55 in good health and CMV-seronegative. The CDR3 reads CASSLGLAEETQYF. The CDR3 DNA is TGTGCCAGCAGCTTAGGACTAGCAGAAGAGACCCAGTACTTC.